This T cell receptor (beta chain) is drawn from a study of T cell repertoires in cytomegalovirus infection. This clonotype appeared many times. One entry per CDR3 protein results from TCRdb running MiXCR on the reads. The sample shows over 450,000 distinct CDR3 sequences, 11% of them seen only once. V lost 7 bases, J lost 0 bases, and 11 bases lay in between. This CDR3 contains 14 residues. This chain joins TRBV12-3 or TRBV12-4 and TRBJ2-3; D not certain. Sequenced input: PBMCs. The TCR comes from a human donor in good health (CMV status not recorded). Some clones in this sample may be carry-over from other donors' samples. In DNA form, the CDR3 reads TGTGCCAGCATGCTGGGCTCCAGCACAGATACGCAGTATTTT. Its translation: CASMLGSSTDTQYF.